This entry features one T cell receptor beta chain sequence. The data were produced by immunoSEQ multiplex PCR, yet TCRdb's version contains in-frame clones alone and is incomplete. Of tens of thousands of clones in the sample, approximately 89% were seen once. From germline, CDR1 is MNHEY and CDR2 SMNVEV (reference sequence). The CDR3 covers 15 residues. The germline V and J ends were trimmed by 7 bases and 0 bases, with 13 bases remaining between them. The source of the sample is a study of control samples from healthy donors and cancer patients. This TCR derives from a woman in her sixties or seventies with lung cancer. The sequenced sample was PBMCs. This sequence joins TRBV27 and TRBJ2-1; perhaps TRBD2 as D (5 bases). This chain's CDR3 is CASILGETSYNEQFF. CDR3 DNA sequence: TGTGCCAGCATACTGGGAGAGACCTCCTACAATGAGCAGTTCTTC.